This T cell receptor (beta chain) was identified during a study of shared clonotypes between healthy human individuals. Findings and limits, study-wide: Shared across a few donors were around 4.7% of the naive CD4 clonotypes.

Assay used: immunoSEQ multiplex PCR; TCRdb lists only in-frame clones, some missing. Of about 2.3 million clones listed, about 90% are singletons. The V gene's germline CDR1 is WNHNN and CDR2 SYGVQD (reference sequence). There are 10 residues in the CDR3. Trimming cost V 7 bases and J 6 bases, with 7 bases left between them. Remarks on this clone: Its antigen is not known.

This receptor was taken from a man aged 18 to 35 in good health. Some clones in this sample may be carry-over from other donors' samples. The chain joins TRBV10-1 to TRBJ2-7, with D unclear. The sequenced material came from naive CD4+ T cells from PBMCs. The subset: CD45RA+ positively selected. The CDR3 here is CASTESEQYF. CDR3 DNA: TGCGCCAGCACCGAGAGCGAGCAGTACTTC.